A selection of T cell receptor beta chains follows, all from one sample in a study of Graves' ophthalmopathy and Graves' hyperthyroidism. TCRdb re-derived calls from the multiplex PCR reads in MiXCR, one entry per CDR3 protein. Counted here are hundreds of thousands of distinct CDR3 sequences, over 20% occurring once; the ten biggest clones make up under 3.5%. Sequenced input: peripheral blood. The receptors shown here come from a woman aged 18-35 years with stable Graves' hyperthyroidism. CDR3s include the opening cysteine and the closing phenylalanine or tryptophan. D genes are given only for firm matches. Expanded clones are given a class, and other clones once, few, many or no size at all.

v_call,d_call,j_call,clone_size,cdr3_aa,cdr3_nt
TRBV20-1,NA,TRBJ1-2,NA,CSARKALIYGYTF,TGCAGTGCTAGAAAAGCCTTAATCTATGGCTACACCTTC
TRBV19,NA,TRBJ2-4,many,CASSPIDRVTKNIQYF,TGTGCCAGTAGTCCCATTGACCGGGTGACCAAAAACATTCAGTACTTC
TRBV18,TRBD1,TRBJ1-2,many,CASSPVSGQGDVRGYTF,TGTGCCAGCTCACCAGTTTCGGGACAGGGGGACGTACGAGGCTACACCTTC
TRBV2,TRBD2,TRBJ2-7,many,CASSPTYAGGDAYEQYF,TGTGCCAGCAGCCCGACGTATGCGGGAGGGGATGCCTACGAGCAGTACTTC
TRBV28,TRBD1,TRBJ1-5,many,CASHNRGGQPQHF,TGTGCCAGCCATAACAGGGGAGGTCAGCCCCAGCATTTT
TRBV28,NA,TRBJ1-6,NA,CASIRDRNSPLHF,TGTGCCAGCATCAGGGACCGTAATTCACCCCTCCACTTT
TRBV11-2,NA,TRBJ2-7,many,CASSLVTSSYEQYF,TGTGCCAGCAGCTTGGTAACGAGCTCCTACGAGCAGTACTTC
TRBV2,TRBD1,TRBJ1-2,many,CASSEAGRGTYGYTF,TGTGCCAGCAGTGAAGCTGGCAGGGGGACCTATGGCTACACCTTC
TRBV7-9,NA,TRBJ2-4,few,CASSAPMHTNIQYF,TGTGCCAGCAGCGCGCCGATGCACACAAACATTCAGTACTTC
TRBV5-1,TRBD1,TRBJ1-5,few,CASSLAGGSQPQHF,TGCGCCAGCAGCTTGGCAGGGGGCTCTCAGCCCCAGCATTTT
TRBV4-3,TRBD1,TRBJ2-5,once,CASSQTTGGRETQYF,TGCGCCAGCAGCCAAACCACAGGGGGCAGAGAGACCCAGTACTTC
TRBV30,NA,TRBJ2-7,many,CAWSVTSYHEQYF,TGTGCCTGGAGTGTTACTAGCTACCACGAGCAGTACTTC
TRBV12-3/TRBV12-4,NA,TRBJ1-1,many,CASSFSRDIMMNTEAFF,TGTGCCAGCAGTTTTTCGCGGGATATTATGATGAACACTGAAGCTTTCTTT
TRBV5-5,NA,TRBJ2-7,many,CASNPHSGAAYEQYF,TGTGCCAGCAACCCCCACTCCGGGGCCGCTTACGAGCAGTACTTC
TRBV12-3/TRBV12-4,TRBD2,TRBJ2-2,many,CASSLPPGGPNTGELFF,TGTGCCAGCAGCCTACCCCCGGGGGGACCGAACACCGGGGAGCTGTTTTTT
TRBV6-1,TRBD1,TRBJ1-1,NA,CASKPSTGSAFF,TGTGCCAGCAAACCTTCGACAGGGTCAGCTTTCTTT
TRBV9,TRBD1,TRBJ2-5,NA,CASSVGWRTGAETQYF,TGTGCCAGCAGCGTAGGTTGGAGGACAGGGGCAGAGACCCAGTACTTC
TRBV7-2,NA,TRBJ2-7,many,CASSFLGVEQYF,TGTGCCAGCAGCTTCCTAGGGGTCGAGCAGTACTTC
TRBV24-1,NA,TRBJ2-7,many,CATSDPRDIKHEQYF,TGTGCCACCAGTGATCCCCGGGACATAAAACACGAGCAGTACTTC
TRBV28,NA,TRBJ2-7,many,CASTRGAAYEQYF,TGTGCCAGCACCCGGGGGGCTGCGTACGAGCAGTACTTC
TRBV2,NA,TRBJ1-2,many,CASNPEDIYGYTF,TGTGCCAGCAACCCCGAGGACATCTATGGCTACACCTTC
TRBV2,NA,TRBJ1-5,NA,CASSKEGIQPQHF,TGTGCCAGCAGTAAAGAGGGGATTCAGCCCCAGCATTTT
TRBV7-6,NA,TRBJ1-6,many,CASSRRTGGSYNSPLHF,TGTGCCAGCAGCCGTAGGACGGGGGGGTCCTATAATTCACCCCTCCACTTT
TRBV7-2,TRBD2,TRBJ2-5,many,CASSLGQVHIAGVPETQYF,TGTGCCAGCAGCTTAGGGCAGGTTCATATAGCGGGAGTTCCAGAGACCCAGTACTTC
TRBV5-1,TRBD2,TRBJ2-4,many,CASSLGGTSGQYF,TGCGCCAGCAGCTTGGGGGGGACTAGCGGACAGTACTTC
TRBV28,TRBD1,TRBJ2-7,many,CASSFLGRGNEQYF,TGTGCCAGCAGTTTCCTTGGCAGGGGGAACGAGCAGTACTTC
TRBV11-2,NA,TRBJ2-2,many,CASSFIFPGLGNTGELFF,TGTGCCAGCAGCTTTATATTTCCGGGACTGGGAAACACCGGGGAGCTGTTTTTT
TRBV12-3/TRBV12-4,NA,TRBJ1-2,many,CASSLEVSYYGYTF,TGTGCCAGCAGTTTAGAGGTCTCTTACTATGGCTACACCTTC
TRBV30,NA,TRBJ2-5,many,CAWSNLGAGATQETQYF,TGTGCCTGGAGTAACCTGGGGGCAGGAGCTACCCAAGAGACCCAGTACTTC
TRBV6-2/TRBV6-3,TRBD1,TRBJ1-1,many,CVSSRRQGGTEAFF,TGTGTCAGCAGCCGGAGACAGGGGGGGACTGAAGCTTTCTTT
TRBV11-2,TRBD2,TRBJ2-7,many,CASSLTSGRREQYF,TGTGCCAGCAGCTTAACTAGCGGGAGAAGGGAGCAGTACTTC
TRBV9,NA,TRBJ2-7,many,CASSVGAGNTYEQYF,TGTGCCAGCAGCGTAGGGGCAGGGAATACCTACGAGCAGTACTTC
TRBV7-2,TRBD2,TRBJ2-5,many,CASSLGRGEVGPWKETQYF,TGTGCCAGCAGCTTAGGGCGGGGGGAGGTAGGGCCCTGGAAAGAGACCCAGTACTTC
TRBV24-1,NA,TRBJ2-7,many,CATSESYNSYEQYF,TGTGCCACCAGTGAGTCCTACAACTCCTACGAGCAGTACTTC
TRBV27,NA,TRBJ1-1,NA,CARSRVFDTEAFF,TGTGCCAGGAGCCGGGTCTTCGACACTGAAGCTTTCTTT
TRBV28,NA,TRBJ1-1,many,CASLTPLQENTEAFF,TGTGCCAGCCTTACCCCCCTCCAGGAGAACACTGAAGCTTTCTTT
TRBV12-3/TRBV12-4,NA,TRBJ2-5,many,CASSQEAVTQYF,TGTGCCAGCTCCCAGGAGGCGGTGACCCAGTACTTC
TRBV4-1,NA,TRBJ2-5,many,CASSQASISRQGTSPYQETQYF,TGCGCCAGCAGCCAAGCATCCATCAGTAGGCAGGGAACGTCCCCGTACCAAGAGACCCAGTACTTC
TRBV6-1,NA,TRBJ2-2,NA,CASTAEPTTGELFF,TGTGCCAGCACTGCGGAACCTACAACCGGGGAGCTGTTTTTT
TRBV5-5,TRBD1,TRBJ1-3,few,CASSFTLTGAGYTIYF,TGTGCCAGCAGCTTTACCCTAACAGGGGCTGGATACACCATATATTTT
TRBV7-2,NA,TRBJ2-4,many,CASSQLTGGKNIKYF,TGTGCCAGCAGCCAACTTACCGGGGGCAAAAACATTAAGTACTTC
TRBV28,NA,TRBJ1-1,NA,CASSLEGTSRTEAFF,TGTGCCAGCAGTTTAGAGGGGACGTCGCGCACTGAAGCTTTCTTT
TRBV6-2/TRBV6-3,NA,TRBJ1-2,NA,CASSNGPTGDGYTF,TGTGCCAGCAGTAACGGGCCGACAGGAGATGGCTACACCTTC
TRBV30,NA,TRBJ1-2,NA,CAWRVFRQAKQNYGYTF,TGTGCCTGGAGAGTCTTTCGGCAGGCCAAGCAAAATTATGGCTACACCTTC
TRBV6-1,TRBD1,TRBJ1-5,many,CASSPTGGRQPQHF,TGTGCCAGCAGCCCGACAGGGGGCCGTCAGCCCCAGCATTTT
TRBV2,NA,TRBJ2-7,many,CANSERLGGVDEQYF,TGTGCCAACAGTGAGAGACTAGGGGGGGTCGACGAGCAGTACTTC
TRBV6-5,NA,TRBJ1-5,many,CASTVGGRAQPQHF,TGTGCCAGCACCGTAGGCGGCAGGGCTCAGCCCCAGCATTTT
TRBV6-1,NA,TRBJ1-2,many,CASSDTGAYGYTF,TGTGCCAGCAGTGATACGGGAGCCTATGGCTACACCTTC
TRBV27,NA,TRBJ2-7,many,CASSLKDRAEEQYF,TGTGCCAGCAGTTTAAAAGATAGGGCGGAGGAGCAGTACTTC
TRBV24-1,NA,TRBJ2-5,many,CATSDSGRTAETQYF,TGTGCCACCAGTGATTCGGGACGCACCGCAGAGACCCAGTACTTC
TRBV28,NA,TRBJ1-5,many,CASQRQGGGQPQHF,TGTGCCAGTCAAAGGCAGGGAGGAGGTCAGCCCCAGCATTTT
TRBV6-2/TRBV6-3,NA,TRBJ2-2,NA,CASGSGTLQTGELFF,TGTGCCAGCGGTTCCGGGACACTACAAACCGGGGAGCTGTTTTTT
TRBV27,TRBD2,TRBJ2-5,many,CASSVTGTSQETQYF,TGTGCCAGCAGTGTTACCGGGACTAGTCAAGAGACCCAGTACTTC
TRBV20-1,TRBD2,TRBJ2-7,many,CSARAPGLAGAYEQYF,TGCAGTGCTAGAGCTCCGGGACTAGCGGGAGCTTACGAGCAGTACTTC
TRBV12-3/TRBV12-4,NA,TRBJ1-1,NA,CASYPGGRAEAFF,TGTGCCAGCTATCCTGGGGGGCGAGCTGAAGCTTTCTTT
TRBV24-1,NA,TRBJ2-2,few,CATSTTRGSTGELFF,TGTGCCACCAGTACCACTCGAGGGAGCACCGGGGAGCTGTTTTTT
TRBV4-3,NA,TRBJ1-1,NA,CASSQVAWKLNTEAFF,TGCGCCAGCAGCCAAGTAGCCTGGAAATTGAACACTGAAGCTTTCTTT
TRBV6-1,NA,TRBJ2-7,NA,CASSEYGNYEQYF,TGTGCCAGCAGTGAATACGGGAACTACGAGCAGTACTTC